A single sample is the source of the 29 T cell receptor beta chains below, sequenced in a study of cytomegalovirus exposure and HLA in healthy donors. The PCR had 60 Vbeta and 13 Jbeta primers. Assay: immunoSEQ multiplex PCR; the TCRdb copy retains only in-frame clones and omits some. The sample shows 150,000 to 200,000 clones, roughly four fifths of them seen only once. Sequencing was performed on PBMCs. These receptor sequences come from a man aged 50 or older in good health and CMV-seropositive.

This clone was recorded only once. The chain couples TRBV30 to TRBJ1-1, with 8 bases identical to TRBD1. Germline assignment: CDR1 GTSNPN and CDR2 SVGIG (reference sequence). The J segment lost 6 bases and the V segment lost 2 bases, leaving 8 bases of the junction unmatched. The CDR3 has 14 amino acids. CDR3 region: CAWSTPDRAAEAFF. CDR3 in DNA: TGTGCCTGGAGTACTCCGGACAGGGCGGCTGAAGCTTTCTTT.

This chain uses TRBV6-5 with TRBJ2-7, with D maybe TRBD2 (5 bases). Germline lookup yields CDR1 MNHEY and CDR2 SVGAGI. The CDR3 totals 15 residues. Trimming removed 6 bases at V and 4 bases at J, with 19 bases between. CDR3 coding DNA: TGTGCCAGCAGCAACTGGCGGGTATCGGGATACGAGCAGTACTTC. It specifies CASSNWRVSGYEQYF.

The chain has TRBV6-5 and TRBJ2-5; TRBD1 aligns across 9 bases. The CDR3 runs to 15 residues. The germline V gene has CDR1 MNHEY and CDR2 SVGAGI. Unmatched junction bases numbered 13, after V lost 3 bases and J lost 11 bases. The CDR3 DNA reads TGTGCCAGCAGTTATCGTACAGGGGGCGCGAAGGAGCAGTACTTC. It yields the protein CASSYRTGGAKEQYF.

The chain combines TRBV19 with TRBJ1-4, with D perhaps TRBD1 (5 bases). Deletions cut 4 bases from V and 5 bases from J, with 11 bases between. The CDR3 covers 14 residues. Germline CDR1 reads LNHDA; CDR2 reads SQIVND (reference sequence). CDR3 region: CASSTRGGNEKLFF. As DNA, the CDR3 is TGTGCCAGTAGTACCCGGGGGGGGAATGAAAAACTGTTTTTT.

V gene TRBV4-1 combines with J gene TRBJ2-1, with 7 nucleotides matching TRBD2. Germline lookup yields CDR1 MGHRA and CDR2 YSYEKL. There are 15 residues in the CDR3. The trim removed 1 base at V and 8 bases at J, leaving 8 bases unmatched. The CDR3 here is CASSQGTRTRYEQFF. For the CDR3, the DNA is TGCGCCAGCAGCCAAGGGACTAGGACTCGCTATGAGCAGTTCTTC.

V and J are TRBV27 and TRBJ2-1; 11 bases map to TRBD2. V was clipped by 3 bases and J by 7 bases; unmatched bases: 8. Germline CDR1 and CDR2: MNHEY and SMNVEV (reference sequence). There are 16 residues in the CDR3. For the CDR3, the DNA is TGTGCCAGCAGTTTTTTAGCGGGGGGGCCGAGAAATGAGCAGTTCTTC. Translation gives CASSFLAGGPRNEQFF.

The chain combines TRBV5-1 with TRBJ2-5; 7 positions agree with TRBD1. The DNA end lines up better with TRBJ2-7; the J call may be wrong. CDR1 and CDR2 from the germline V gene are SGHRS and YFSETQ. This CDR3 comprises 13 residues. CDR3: CASRSRQGHEQYF. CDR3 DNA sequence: TGCGCCAGCAGGTCAAGACAGGGTCACGAGCAGTACTTC.

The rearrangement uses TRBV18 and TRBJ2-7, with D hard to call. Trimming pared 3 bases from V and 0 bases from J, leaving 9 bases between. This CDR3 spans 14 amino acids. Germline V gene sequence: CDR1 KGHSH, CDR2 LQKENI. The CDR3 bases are TGTGCCAGCTCACCGTTTGATAGCTCCTACGAGCAGTACTTC. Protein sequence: CASSPFDSSYEQYF.

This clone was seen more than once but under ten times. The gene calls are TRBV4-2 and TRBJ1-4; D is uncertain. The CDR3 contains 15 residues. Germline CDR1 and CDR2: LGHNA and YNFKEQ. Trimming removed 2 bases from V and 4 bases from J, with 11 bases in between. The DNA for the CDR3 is TGTGCCAGCAGCCAATCTGCACAGTATAATGAAAAACTGTTTTTT. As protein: CASSQSAQYNEKLFF.

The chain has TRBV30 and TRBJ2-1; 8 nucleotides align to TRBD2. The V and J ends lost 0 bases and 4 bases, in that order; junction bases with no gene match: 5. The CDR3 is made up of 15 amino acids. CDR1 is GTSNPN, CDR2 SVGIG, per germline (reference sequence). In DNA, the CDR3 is TGTGCCTGGAGTGTATGGCGGGGGGTGTACAATGAGCAGTTCTTC. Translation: CAWSVWRGVYNEQFF. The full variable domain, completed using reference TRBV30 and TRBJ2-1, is SQTIHQWPATLVQPVGSPLSLECTVEGTSNPNLYWYRQAAGRGLQLLFYSVGIGQISSEVPQNLSASRPQDRQFILSSKKLLLSDSGFYLCAWSVWRGVYNEQFFGPGTRLTVL.

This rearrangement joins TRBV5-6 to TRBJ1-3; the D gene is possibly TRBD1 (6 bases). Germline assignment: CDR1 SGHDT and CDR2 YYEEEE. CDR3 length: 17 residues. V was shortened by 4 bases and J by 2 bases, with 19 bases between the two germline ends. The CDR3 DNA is TGTGCCAGCAGCGACGTCGTGGGCGGGGGCCCTGGAAACACCATATATTTT. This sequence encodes CASSDVVGGGPGNTIYF.

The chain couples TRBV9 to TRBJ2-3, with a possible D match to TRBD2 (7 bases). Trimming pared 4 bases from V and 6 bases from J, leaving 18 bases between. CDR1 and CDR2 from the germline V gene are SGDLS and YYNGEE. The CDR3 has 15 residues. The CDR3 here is CASSTDGGPGDTQYF. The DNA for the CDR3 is TGTGCCAGCAGCACAGACGGGGGGCCGGGGGATACGCAGTATTTT.

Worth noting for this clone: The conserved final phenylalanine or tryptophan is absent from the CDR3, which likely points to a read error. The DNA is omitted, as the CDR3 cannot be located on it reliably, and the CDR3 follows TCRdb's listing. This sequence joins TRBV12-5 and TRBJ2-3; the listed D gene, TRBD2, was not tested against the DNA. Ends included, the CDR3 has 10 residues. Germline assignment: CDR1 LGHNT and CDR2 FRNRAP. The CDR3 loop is CASGDTLSPL.

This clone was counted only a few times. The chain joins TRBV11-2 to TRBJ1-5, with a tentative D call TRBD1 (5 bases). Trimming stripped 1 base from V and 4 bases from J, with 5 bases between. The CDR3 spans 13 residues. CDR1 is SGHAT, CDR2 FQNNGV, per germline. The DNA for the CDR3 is TGTGCCAGCAGCTTAGGACAGAATCAGCCCCAGCATTTT. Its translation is CASSLGQNQPQHF.

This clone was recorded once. CDR3 nucleotide sequence: TGTGCCAGCAGACGGGACTCCTTAACCTACAATGAGCAGTTCTTC. This translates into CASRRDSLTYNEQFF. This chain joins TRBV6-5 and TRBJ2-1; D might be TRBD2 (6 bases). Germline V gene data show CDR1 as MNHEY and CDR2 as SVGAGI. The ends were cut back, 6 bases at V and 2 bases at J, with 14 bases in the middle. The CDR3 runs 15 residues.

The DNA for the CDR3 is TGTGCCAGTAGTATAGGACCGATTCAGGCAACTAATGAAAAACTGTTTTTT. It is translated as CASSIGPIQATNEKLFF. The chain employs TRBV19 and TRBJ1-4, with D hard to call. The CDR3 is made up of 17 amino acids. The germline V gene has CDR1 LNHDA and CDR2 SQIVND (reference sequence). V lost 1 base and J 0 bases, leaving 12 bases between the germline ends.

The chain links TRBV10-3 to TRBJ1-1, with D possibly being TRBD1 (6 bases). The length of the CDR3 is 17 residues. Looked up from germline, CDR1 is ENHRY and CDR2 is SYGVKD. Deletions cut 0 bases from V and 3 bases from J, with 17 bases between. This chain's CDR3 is CAISESGRDMRHTEAFF. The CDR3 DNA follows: TGTGCCATCAGTGAGTCGGGCAGGGACATGAGGCACACTGAAGCTTTCTTT.

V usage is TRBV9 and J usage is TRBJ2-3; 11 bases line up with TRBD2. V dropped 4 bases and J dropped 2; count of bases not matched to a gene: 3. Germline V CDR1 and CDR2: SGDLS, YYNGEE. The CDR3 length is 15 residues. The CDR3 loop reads CASSPTSGVTDTQYF. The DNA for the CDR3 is TGTGCCAGCAGCCCGACTAGCGGGGTCACAGATACGCAGTATTTT.

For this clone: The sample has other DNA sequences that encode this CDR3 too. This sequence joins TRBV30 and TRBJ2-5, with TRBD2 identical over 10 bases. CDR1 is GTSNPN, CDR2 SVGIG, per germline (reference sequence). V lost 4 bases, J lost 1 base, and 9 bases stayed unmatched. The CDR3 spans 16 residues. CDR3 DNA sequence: TGTGCCTGGAATAGGGGGCTAGCGGGGGCCCAAGAGACCCAGTACTTC. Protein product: CAWNRGLAGAQETQYF.

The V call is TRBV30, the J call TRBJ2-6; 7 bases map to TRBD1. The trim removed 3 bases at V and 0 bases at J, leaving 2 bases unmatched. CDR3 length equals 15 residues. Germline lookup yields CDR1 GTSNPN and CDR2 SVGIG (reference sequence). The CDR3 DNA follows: TGTGCCTGGAGGGCAGGGGGCTCTGGGGCCAACGTCCTGACTTTC. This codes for CAWRAGGSGANVLTF.

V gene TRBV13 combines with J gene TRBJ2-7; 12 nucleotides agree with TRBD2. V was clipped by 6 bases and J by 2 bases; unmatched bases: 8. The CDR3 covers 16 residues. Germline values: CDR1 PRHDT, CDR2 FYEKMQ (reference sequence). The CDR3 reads CASSGLAGGLAYEQYF. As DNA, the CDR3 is TGTGCCAGCAGTGGTCTAGCGGGAGGGTTGGCCTACGAGCAGTACTTC.

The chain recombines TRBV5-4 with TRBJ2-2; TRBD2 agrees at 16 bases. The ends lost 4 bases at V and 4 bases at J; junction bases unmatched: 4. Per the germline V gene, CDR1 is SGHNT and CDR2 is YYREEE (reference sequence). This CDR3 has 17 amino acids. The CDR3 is CASSAGLAGGSTGELFF. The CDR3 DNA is TGTGCCAGCAGCGCGGGACTAGCGGGAGGGAGCACCGGGGAGCTGTTTTTT.

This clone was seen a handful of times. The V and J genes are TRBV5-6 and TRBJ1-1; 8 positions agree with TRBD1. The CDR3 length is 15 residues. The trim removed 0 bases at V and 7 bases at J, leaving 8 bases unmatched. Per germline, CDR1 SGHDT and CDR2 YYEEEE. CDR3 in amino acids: CASSLDQGAVDEAFF. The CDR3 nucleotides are TGTGCCAGCAGCTTGGATCAGGGGGCTGTAGATGAAGCTTTCTTT. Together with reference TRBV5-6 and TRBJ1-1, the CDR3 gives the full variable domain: DAGVTQSPTHLIKTRGQQVTLRCSPKSGHDTVSWYQQALGQGPQFIFQYYEEEERQRGNFPDRFSGHQFPNYSSELNVNALLLGDSALYLCASSLDQGAVDEAFFGQGTRLTVV.

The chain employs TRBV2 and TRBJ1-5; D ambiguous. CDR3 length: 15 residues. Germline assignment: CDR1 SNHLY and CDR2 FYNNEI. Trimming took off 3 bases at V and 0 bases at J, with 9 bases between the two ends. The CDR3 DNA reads TGTGCCAGCAGTGATATGGGCTATAGCAATCAGCCCCAGCATTTT. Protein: CASSDMGYSNQPQHF.

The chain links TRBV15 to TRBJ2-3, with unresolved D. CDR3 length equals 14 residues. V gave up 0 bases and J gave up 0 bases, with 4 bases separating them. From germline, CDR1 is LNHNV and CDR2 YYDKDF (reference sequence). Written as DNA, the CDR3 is TGTGCCACCAGCAGAGACGGGAGCACAGATACGCAGTATTTT. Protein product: CATSRDGSTDTQYF.

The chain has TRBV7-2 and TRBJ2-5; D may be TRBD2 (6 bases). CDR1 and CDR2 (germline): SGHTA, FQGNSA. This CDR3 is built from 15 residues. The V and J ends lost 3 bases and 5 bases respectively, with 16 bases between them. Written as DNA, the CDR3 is TGTGCCAGCAGCTTCCCCGGGACTCCCGGTGAGACCCAGTACTTC. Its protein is CASSFPGTPGETQYF.

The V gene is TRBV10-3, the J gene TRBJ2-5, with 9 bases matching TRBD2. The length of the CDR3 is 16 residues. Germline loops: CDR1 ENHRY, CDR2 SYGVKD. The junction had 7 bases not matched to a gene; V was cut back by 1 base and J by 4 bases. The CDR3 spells CAISEFRTSVGETQYF. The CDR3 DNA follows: TGTGCCATCAGTGAGTTTAGGACTAGCGTGGGAGAGACCCAGTACTTC.

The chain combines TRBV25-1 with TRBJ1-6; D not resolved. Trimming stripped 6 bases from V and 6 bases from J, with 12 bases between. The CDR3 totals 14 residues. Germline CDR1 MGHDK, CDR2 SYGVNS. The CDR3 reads CASSLWESNSPLHF. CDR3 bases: TGTGCCAGCAGCCTGTGGGAGAGTAATTCACCCCTCCACTTT.

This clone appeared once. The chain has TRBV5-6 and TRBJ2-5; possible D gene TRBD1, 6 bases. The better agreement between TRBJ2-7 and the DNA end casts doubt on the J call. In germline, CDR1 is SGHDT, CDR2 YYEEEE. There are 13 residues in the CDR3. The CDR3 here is CASSQDSSYEQYF. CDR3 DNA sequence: TGTGCCAGCAGCCAGGACAGCTCCTACGAGCAGTACTTC.